This T cell receptor beta chain was recovered during a study of PD-L1 blockade in urothelial cancer. In the study overall: Of prior chemotherapy regimens, patients had received between 0 and 3. A median of roughly 150,000 T cells was found in the blood samples. At 3 weeks (second dose) and 6 weeks after starting treatment, blood was analyzed.

V gave up 4 bases and J gave up 3 bases; unmatched junction bases: 10. Germline V gene data show CDR1 as GTSNPN and CDR2 as SVGIG (reference sequence). The CDR3 extends over 15 amino acids. Spiking each PCR with synthetic TCR analog templates was performed. Using immunoSEQ multiplex PCR, the repertoire was profiled, and TCRdb retains in-frame clones only, with some absent. The table records some 60,000 clones, just over 85% of them present only once. The receptor's source is a man aged 50 to 59 with urothelial cancer. This rearrangement joins TRBV30 to TRBJ2-7; 9 bases map to TRBD1. This sample comprised PBMCs, obtained around atezolizumab (anti-PD-L1) treatment. The CDR3 nucleotides are TGTGCCTGGAACCCGGGACAGGGAAATTACTACGAGCAGTACTTC. Protein product: CAWNPGQGNYYEQYF.